The 7 T cell receptor beta chains listed next were all sequenced from one sample in a study of cytomegalovirus exposure and HLA in healthy donors. Profiling relied on immunoSEQ multiplex PCR, and the TCRdb table lists in-frame clones only, not all of them. This table holds 250,000 to 300,000 clones, approximately 83% found once. Sequencing was performed on PBMCs. The receptors derive from a woman under 30 in good health and CMV-seronegative.

About this clone itself: The sample holds other DNA sequences that translate to the same CDR3. J is TRBJ1-2 and V is TRBV7-9, with TRBD1 as a possible D gene (6 bases). Looked up from germline, CDR1 is SEHNR and CDR2 is FQNEAQ (reference sequence). The CDR3 sequence is 13 residues long. Trimming cost V 0 bases and J 8 bases, with 10 bases left between them. CDR3 nucleotide sequence: TGTGCCAGCAGCTTAGCCTCAGGGGACGGCTACACCTTC. Protein: CASSLASGDGYTF.

The chain uses TRBV19 and TRBJ2-1, with D perhaps matching TRBD2 (6 bases). The germline V gene has CDR1 LNHDA and CDR2 SQIVND (reference sequence). The germline V and J ends were trimmed by 3 bases and 9 bases, with 6 bases remaining between them. This CDR3 contains 11 residues. The CDR3 coding sequence is TGTGCCAGTAGTATGGGGGGTGAGCAGTTCTTC. Its protein is CASSMGGEQFF.

This clone was seen a handful of times. The chain employs TRBV6-1 and TRBJ2-7, with TRBD2 as a possible D gene (5 bases). The CDR3 length is 15 residues. Trimming took 7 bases from V and 5 from J, leaving 21 bases between them. Germline V gene lookup returns CDR1 MNHNS and CDR2 SASEGT. The CDR3 DNA reads as TGTGCCAGCACTGAGTTCGGAGGAACTCTCGACGAGCAGTACTTC. It codes for CASTEFGGTLDEQYF.

This clone has more than one count but fewer than ten. The sample carries other DNA sequences with the same CDR3. The chain links TRBV27 to TRBJ1-2; 7 bases align to TRBD1. CDR1 and CDR2 (germline): MNHEY, SMNVEV (reference sequence). CDR3 length: 13 amino acids. The junction had 3 bases not matched to a gene; V was cut back by 6 bases and J by 2 bases. CDR3 region: CASSLQGNYGYTF. CDR3 bases: TGTGCCAGCAGCTTACAGGGGAACTATGGCTACACCTTC.

The chain joins TRBV15 to TRBJ2-2, with 12 nucleotides matching TRBD1. J lost 1 base, V lost 5 bases, and 2 bases had no gene match. CDR3 size: 16 residues. Germline CDR1 is LNHNV and CDR2 is YYDKDF (reference sequence). For the CDR3, the DNA is TGTGCCACCAGCGGGGACAGGGGGCGGAACACCGGGGAGCTGTTTTTT. It codes for CATSGDRGRNTGELFF.

The chain's CDR3 is CASSLRGWGDNEQFF. The DNA for the CDR3 is TGTGCCAGCAGCTTAAGGGGCTGGGGGGACAATGAGCAGTTCTTC. This rearrangement joins TRBV7-2 to TRBJ2-1; the D gene is possibly TRBD2 (6 bases). In germline, CDR1 is SGHTA, CDR2 FQGNSA. Trimming took off 2 bases at V and 5 bases at J, with 13 bases between the two ends. The CDR3 sequence is 15 residues long.

The chain recombines TRBV6-1 with TRBJ2-2; possibly TRBD1 for D (6 bases). The germline V gene has CDR1 MNHNS and CDR2 SASEGT. V was shortened by 6 bases and J by 1 base, with 12 bases between the two germline ends. The CDR3 runs to 15 residues. The CDR3 coding sequence is TGTGCCAGCAGACCCGGGACAAGGAACACCGGGGAGCTGTTTTTT. Its translation: CASRPGTRNTGELFF.